This T cell receptor (beta chain) was identified in a study of OX40 agonist ivuxolimab in advanced cancers. Study-level information: Aged 23 to 79 with a mean of approximately 60 years, they were almost 85% male. Study results and caveats: The specificity for antigen of the expanded peripheral T cells was not determined. Low normalized clonal expansion also occurred in some nonresponding patients. Expanded clones were, on average, more numerous in CD8+ T cells than in CD4+.

About this clone itself: Its target is unknown.

Sequencing was performed with immunoSEQ multiplex PCR; in TCRdb, only in-frame clones are kept and a portion is missing. This sample has about 26,000 clones, with roughly 77% found just once. This TCR was sampled from an adult with an advanced solid tumor such as melanoma, head and neck, liver or kidney cancer. Here the sequenced sample was CD4+ or CD8+ T cells sorted from blood, taken in a trial of the OX40 agonist ivuxolimab.

The CDR3: CASSFIRLVSSTDTQYF. In nucleotides, the CDR3 is TGTGCCAGCAGTTTCATACGGCTCGTATCTAGCACAGATACGCAGTATTTT. This sequence joins TRBV28 and TRBJ2-3; D is unclear. The CDR3 runs 17 residues. Trimming took off 3 bases at V and 0 bases at J, with 16 bases between the two ends. Per the germline V gene, CDR1 is MDHEN and CDR2 is SYDVKM.